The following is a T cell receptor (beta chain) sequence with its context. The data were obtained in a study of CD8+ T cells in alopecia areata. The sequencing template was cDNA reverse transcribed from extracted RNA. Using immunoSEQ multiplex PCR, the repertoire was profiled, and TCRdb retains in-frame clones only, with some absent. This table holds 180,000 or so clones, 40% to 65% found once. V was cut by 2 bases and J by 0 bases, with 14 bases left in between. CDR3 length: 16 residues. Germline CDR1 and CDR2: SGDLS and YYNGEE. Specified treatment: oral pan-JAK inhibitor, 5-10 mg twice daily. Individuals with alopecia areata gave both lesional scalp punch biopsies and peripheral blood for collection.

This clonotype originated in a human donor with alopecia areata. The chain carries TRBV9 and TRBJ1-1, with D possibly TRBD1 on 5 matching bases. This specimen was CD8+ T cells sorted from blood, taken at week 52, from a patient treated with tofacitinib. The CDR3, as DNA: TGTGCCAGCAGCGTGGGGCCAGCCCCCATGAACACTGAAGCTTTCTTT. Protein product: CASSVGPAPMNTEAFF.